Following are 25 T cell receptor beta chains from one sample sequenced in a study of T-cell memory formation after mild COVID-19. TCRdb called the 5' RACE reads again in MiXCR, with one record for every CDR3 protein. The sample records 500,000 to 600,000 distinct CDR3 sequences, roughly 18% being singletons. What was sequenced was PBMCs or a T cell subset sorted from them (not recorded which). All receptors come from an adult woman who had mild COVID-19 (a few samples of this study predate the infection). Cell type and time point are not known.

The CDR3 is CASSFSSGSHHEQYF. The DNA of the CDR3 is TGTGCCAGCAGCTTTTCTAGCGGGAGTCACCACGAGCAGTACTTC. The rearrangement uses TRBV7-9 and TRBJ2-7; TRBD2 matches at 10 bases. The CDR3 length is 15 residues. Germline V CDR1 and CDR2: SEHNR, FQNEAQ (reference sequence). V was pared by 3 bases and J by 5 bases, with 7 bases of the junction left unmatched.

The table lists this clonotype with a few counts. The chain has TRBV24-1 and TRBJ2-3, with a tentative D call TRBD2 (5 bases). The CDR3 runs 17 residues. Germline V gene lookup returns CDR1 KGHDR and CDR2 SFDVKD. Trimming cost V 5 bases and J 2 bases, with 19 bases left between them. CDR3 nucleotides: TGTGCCACCAGTGCCGCCTTAGGACTGACAAACACAGATACGCAGTATTTT. Its translation: CATSAALGLTNTDTQYF.

The gene calls are TRBV7-2 and TRBJ2-7; D is unresolved. CDR1 and CDR2 (germline): SGHTA, FQGNSA. This CDR3 comprises 12 residues. The V gene lost 3 bases and the J gene lost 9 bases, with 12 bases spanning the gap. The CDR3 nucleotides are TGTGCCAGCAGCTTTCAGGAGCTACGGCAGTACTTC. As protein: CASSFQELRQYF.

This clonotype showed up many times. The rearrangement joins TRBV3-1 to TRBJ1-5, with 8 bases matching TRBD1. The CDR3 length is 15 residues. CDR1 and CDR2 (germline): LGHDT, YNNKEL (reference sequence). V lost 4 bases to trimming and J lost 6 bases; unmatched junction nucleotides: 8. The CDR3 reads CASSRGQGNFQPQHF. Written as DNA, the CDR3 is TGTGCCAGCAGCCGCGGACAGGGTAATTTTCAGCCCCAGCATTTT.

V and J are TRBV19 and TRBJ2-1; 8 bases match TRBD1. The germline CDR1 and CDR2 sequences are LNHDA and SQIVND (reference sequence). The CDR3 has 13 residues. The V and J ends lost 8 bases and 7 bases, in that order; junction bases with no gene match: 7. The CDR3 here is CASSGQGKNEQFF. The DNA for the CDR3 is TGTGCCAGTTCTGGACAGGGTAAGAATGAGCAGTTCTTC.

This chain joins TRBV29-1 and TRBJ2-5; D may be TRBD2 (5 bases). Germline loops: CDR1 SQVTM, CDR2 ANQGSEA. The CDR3 has 15 residues. V gave up 7 bases and J gave up 2 bases, with 20 bases separating them. The CDR3 loop is CSAHLVDWNQETQYF. CDR3 DNA sequence: TGCAGCGCTCACTTAGTGGACTGGAATCAAGAGACCCAGTACTTC.

This clonotype was seen at least ten times. The V call is TRBV29-1, the J call TRBJ2-7; D is possibly TRBD1 (5 bases). The V gene's germline CDR1 is SQVTM and CDR2 ANQGSEA. The CDR3 extends over 12 amino acids. The germline V and J ends were trimmed by 7 bases and 3 bases, with 13 bases remaining between them. The DNA of the CDR3 is TGCAGCGGGGTAAGGGGTAACTACGAGCAGTACTTC. Encoded protein: CSGVRGNYEQYF.

This clonotype was counted many times. The chain employs TRBV12-3 or TRBV12-4 and TRBJ2-3; 9 positions match TRBD2. CDR3 length: 17 amino acids. The ends lost 6 bases at V and 0 bases at J; junction bases unmatched: 10. CDR3 nucleotide sequence: TGTGCCAGCAGCCGTAGCGGGGGTAGTGCTAGCACAGATACGCAGTATTTT. It codes for CASSRSGGSASTDTQYF.

In its sample, this clonotype was seen a few times. V is TRBV20-1 and J is TRBJ2-3, with TRBD2 matching 12 bases. CDR1 is DFQATT, CDR2 SNEGSKA, per germline (reference sequence). The CDR3 spans 17 residues. Losses at the gene ends were 2 bases for V and 2 bases for J; bases not matched to a gene: 8. CDR3 DNA sequence: TGCAGTGCTAGACTAGCGGGAGGGCCCTCGTACACAGATACGCAGTATTTT. Amino acids: CSARLAGGPSYTDTQYF.

This clonotype showed up many times. This chain uses TRBV5-5 with TRBJ2-7, with TRBD2 as a possible D gene (6 bases). The CDR3 covers 16 residues. CDR1 SGHKS and CDR2 YYEKEE come from the germline V gene (reference sequence). Trimming took off 2 bases at V and 3 bases at J, with 18 bases between the two ends. CDR3 DNA: TGTGCCAGCAGCTTCTGGAGGCGGGACCTTAGCTACGAGCAGTACTTC. Residues: CASSFWRRDLSYEQYF.

This clonotype was counted ten times or more. The chain has TRBV7-8 and TRBJ1-2; D remains ambiguous. V dropped 1 base and J dropped 0 bases, with 6 bases sitting between them. This CDR3 spans 14 amino acids. In germline, CDR1 is SGHVS, CDR2 FQNEAQ. CDR3 protein: CASSLGAANYGYTF. CDR3 DNA sequence: TGTGCCAGCAGCTTAGGGGCAGCTAACTATGGCTACACCTTC.

The chain is built from TRBV5-1 and TRBJ1-2, with D hard to call. Deletions cut 3 bases from V and 3 bases from J, with 15 bases between. The CDR3 has 15 residues. Germline-derived CDR1 and CDR2 are SGHRS and YFSETQ. This CDR3 reads CASSSPPYGHYGYTF. The CDR3 DNA sequence: TGCGCCAGCAGCTCACCGCCATACGGGCACTATGGCTACACCTTC.

The rearrangement joins TRBV5-6 to TRBJ2-4; D is perhaps TRBD2 (6 bases). Trimming removed 0 bases at V and 6 bases at J, with 13 bases between. The CDR3 runs to 15 residues. Germline V lookup: CDR1 SGHDT, CDR2 YYEEEE. The DNA of the CDR3 is TGTGCCAGCAGCTTGGCCCAGGGAGGTGGAAACATTCAGTACTTC. The encoded protein is CASSLAQGGGNIQYF. The full variable domain, its missing parts supplied by reference TRBV5-6 and TRBJ2-4, is DAGVTQSPTHLIKTRGQQVTLRCSPKSGHDTVSWYQQALGQGPQFIFQYYEEEERQRGNFPDRFSGHQFPNYSSELNVNALLLGDSALYLCASSLAQGGGNIQYFGAGTRLSVL.

The table lists this clonotype with a few counts. The chain carries TRBV12-3 or TRBV12-4 and TRBJ2-1; TRBD2 might be the D (5 bases). Trimming stripped 3 bases from V and 10 bases from J, with 7 bases between. This CDR3 contains 11 residues. CDR3 sequence reads: CASSFGMEQFF. The CDR3 nucleotides are TGTGCCAGCAGTTTCGGGATGGAGCAGTTCTTC.

This clonotype was recorded a few times. The rearrangement uses TRBV7-3 and TRBJ1-2, with a tentative D call TRBD1 (5 bases). Germline values: CDR1 SGHTA, CDR2 FQGTGA. Between the trimmed V and J ends, which lost 4 bases and 8 bases, there was a span of 20 bases. The CDR3 extends over 15 amino acids. CDR3 protein: CASSSIGTKVEGYTF. CDR3 in DNA: TGTGCCAGCAGCTCTATCGGGACTAAAGTGGAGGGCTACACCTTC.

The CDR3 DNA reads TGCGCCAGCAGCTTGGCTCCGGGAGGGATCGACGAGCAGTACTTC. As protein: CASSLAPGGIDEQYF. V gene TRBV5-1 combines with J gene TRBJ2-7, with 8 bases aligning to TRBD2. V was pared by 0 bases and J by 5 bases, with 7 bases of the junction left unmatched. CDR1 is SGHRS and CDR2 is YFSETQ in the germline V gene. The CDR3 is made up of 15 amino acids.

The chain uses TRBV2 and TRBJ2-2, with a weak D call TRBD1 (6 bases). The CDR3 sequence is 16 residues long. V shed 8 bases and J shed 0 bases, with 16 bases lying between them. The V gene's germline CDR1 is SNHLY and CDR2 FYNNEI. Here the CDR3 DNA reads TGTGCCAGCGCGCCGAACAGGGCAACGAACACCGGGGAGCTGTTTTTT. Residues: CASAPNRATNTGELFF.

This clonotype was detected once. The chain joins TRBV18 to TRBJ2-1; D is uncertain. The germline V gene has CDR1 KGHSH and CDR2 LQKENI. V was pared by 0 bases and J by 4 bases, with 7 bases between. The CDR3 is 14 amino acids. CDR3 nucleotides: TGTGCCAGCTCACCACCGACACTGTACAATGAGCAGTTCTTC. It yields the protein CASSPPTLYNEQFF.

This clonotype occurred a few times. The chain is built from TRBV12-3 or TRBV12-4 and TRBJ2-5, with D possibly being TRBD2 (7 bases). Trimming left V 6 bases short and J 4 bases short, with 21 bases between. The CDR3 sequence is 16 residues long. The CDR3 sequence is CASSLLVWGGAETQYF. In DNA, the CDR3 is TGTGCCAGCAGCCTCCTCGTGTGGGGGGGGGCAGAGACCCAGTACTTC.

The chain joins TRBV12-3 or TRBV12-4 to TRBJ2-1; 12 bases match TRBD2. This CDR3 comprises 16 residues. The ends lost 3 bases at V and 7 bases at J; junction bases unmatched: 7. As DNA, the CDR3 is TGTGCCAGCAGTTTGACTAGCGGGAGCGTAAGGAATGAGCAGTTCTTC. The encoded protein is CASSLTSGSVRNEQFF.

The V call is TRBV20-1, the J call TRBJ1-6; D is unresolved. The germline CDR1 and CDR2 sequences are DFQATT and SNEGSKA (reference sequence). This CDR3 region has 16 residues. Deletions cut 6 bases from V and 0 bases from J, with 15 bases between. The CDR3 coding sequence is TGCAGTGCCGCTCCGGGATCCAGCTCCTATAATTCACCCCTCCACTTT. This codes for CSAAPGSSSYNSPLHF.

This chain uses TRBV2 with TRBJ1-2; unclear D gene. CDR1 and CDR2 (germline): SNHLY, FYNNEI. Between the trimmed V and J ends, which lost 4 bases and 2 bases, there was a span of 8 bases. The CDR3 length is 13 residues. CDR3 region: CASSGYKNYGYTF. The CDR3 nucleotides are TGTGCCAGCAGTGGGTACAAGAACTATGGCTACACCTTC.

This clonotype appeared a few times. CDR3 nucleotides: TGTGCCAGCAGCTTAGAGGGTAGCGATGAGCAGTTCTTC. Protein product: CASSLEGSDEQFF. This chain joins TRBV7-6 and TRBJ2-1; maybe TRBD2 (5 bases). Germline-derived CDR1 and CDR2 are SGHVS and FNYEAQ. Trimming cost V 1 base and J 8 bases, with 9 bases left between them. The CDR3 consists of 13 residues. Combining the CDR3 with reference TRBV7-6 and TRBJ2-1 gives the whole variable domain GAGVSQSPRYKVTKRGQDVALRCDPISGHVSLYWYRQALGQGPEFLTYFNYEAQQDKSGLPNDRFSAERPEGSISTLTIQRTEQRDSAMYRCASSLEGSDEQFFGPGTRLTVL.

This clonotype was counted between two and nine times. This chain joins TRBV6-6 and TRBJ2-1, with 12 bases aligning to TRBD1. Per the germline V gene, CDR1 is MNHNY and CDR2 is SVGAGI (reference sequence). The CDR3 has 19 residues. Losses at the gene ends were 6 bases for V and 4 bases for J; bases not matched to a gene: 16. The CDR3 loop reads CASRTGTGGGRGFYNEQFF. The CDR3 region has the DNA TGTGCCAGCAGGACCGGGACAGGGGGCGGTCGGGGGTTTTACAATGAGCAGTTCTTC.

V and J are TRBV7-2 and TRBJ2-4; the D gene is possibly TRBD1 (6 bases). The CDR3 is 16 amino acids. In germline, CDR1 is SGHTA, CDR2 FQGNSA. Trimming took 1 base from V and 6 from J, leaving 16 bases between them. CDR3: CASSLGSGVSSNIQYF. The CDR3 region has the DNA TGTGCCAGCAGCTTAGGGTCAGGGGTCTCATCAAACATTCAGTACTTC.